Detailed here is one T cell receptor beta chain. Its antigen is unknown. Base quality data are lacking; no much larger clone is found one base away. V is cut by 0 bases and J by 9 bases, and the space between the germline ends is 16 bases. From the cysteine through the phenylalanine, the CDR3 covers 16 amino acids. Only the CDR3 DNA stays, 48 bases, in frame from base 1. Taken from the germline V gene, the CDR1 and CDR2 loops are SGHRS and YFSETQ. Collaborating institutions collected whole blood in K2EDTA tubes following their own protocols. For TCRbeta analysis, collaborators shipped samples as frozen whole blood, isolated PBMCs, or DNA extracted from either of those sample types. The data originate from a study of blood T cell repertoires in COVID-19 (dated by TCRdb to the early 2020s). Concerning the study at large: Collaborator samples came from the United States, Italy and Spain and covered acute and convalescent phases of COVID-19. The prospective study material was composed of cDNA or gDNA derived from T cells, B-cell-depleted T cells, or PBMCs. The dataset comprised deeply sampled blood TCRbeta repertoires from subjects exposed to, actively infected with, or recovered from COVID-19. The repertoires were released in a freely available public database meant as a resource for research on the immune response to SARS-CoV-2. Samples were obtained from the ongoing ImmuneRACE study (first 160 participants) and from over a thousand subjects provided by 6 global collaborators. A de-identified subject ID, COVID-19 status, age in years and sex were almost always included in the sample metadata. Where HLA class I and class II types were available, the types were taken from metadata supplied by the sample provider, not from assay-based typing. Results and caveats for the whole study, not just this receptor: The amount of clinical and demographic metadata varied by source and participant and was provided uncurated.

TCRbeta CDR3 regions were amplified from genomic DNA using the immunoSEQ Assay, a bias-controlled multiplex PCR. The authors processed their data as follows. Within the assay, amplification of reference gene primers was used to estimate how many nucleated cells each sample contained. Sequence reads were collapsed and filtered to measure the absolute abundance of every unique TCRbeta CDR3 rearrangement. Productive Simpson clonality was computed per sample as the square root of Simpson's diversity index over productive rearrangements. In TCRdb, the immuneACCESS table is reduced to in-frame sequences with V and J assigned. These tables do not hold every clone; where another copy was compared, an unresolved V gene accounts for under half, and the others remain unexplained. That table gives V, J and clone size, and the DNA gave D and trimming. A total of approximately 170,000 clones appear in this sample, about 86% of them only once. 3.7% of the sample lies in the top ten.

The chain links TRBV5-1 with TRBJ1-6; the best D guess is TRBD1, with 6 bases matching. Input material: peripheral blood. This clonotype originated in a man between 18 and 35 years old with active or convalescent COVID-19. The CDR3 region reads CASSLAGGAAGSPLHF. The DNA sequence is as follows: TGCGCCAGCAGCTTGGCCGGGGGGGCCGCGGGTTCACCCCTCCACTTT.